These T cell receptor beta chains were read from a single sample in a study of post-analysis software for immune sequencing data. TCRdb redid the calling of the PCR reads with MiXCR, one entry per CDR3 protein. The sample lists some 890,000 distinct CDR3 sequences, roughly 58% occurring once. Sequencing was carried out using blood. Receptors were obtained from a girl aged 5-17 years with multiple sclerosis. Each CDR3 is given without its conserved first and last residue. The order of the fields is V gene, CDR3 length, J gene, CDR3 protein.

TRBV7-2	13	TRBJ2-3	ASSSTSGRWDTQY
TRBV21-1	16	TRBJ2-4	ASSKGTGRTLRQNIQY
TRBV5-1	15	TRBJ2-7	ASSLGTFRLAPHEQY
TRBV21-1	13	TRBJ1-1	ASQAKRGWDTEAF
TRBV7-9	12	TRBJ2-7	ASSPLIGGYEQY
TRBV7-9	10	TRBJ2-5	ASGTGVETQY
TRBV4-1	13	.	ASSQDGAGFGTQY
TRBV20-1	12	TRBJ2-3	SARQRGSTDTQY
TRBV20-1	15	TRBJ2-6	SARLAGAGDVANVLT
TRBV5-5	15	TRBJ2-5	ASSQLPSGDPQETQY
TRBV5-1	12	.	ASSPPGQRYEQY
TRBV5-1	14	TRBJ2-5	ASSLDGGTSQETQY
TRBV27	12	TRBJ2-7	ASTPYVGVYEQY
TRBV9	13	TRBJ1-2	ASSGTGFPAYGYT
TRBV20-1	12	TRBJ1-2	SAPREGMNYGYT
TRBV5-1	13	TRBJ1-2	ASSLNRVESSGYT
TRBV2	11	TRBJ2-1	ASKDRGYNEQF
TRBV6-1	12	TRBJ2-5	ASSDGQGTETQY
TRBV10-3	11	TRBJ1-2	AIKGDSNYGYT
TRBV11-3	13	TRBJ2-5	ASSLKAGEGETQY
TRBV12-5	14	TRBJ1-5	ASGNGTGSVRQPQH
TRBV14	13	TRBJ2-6	ASSQGGLGANVLT
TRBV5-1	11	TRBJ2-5	ASSFGAQETQY
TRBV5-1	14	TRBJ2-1	ASSLAPGWAGNEQF
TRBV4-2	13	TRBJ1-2	ASSQVGDSNYGYT
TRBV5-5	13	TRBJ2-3	ASSRQDRDADTQY
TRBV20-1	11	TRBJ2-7	SAGGVSPYEQY
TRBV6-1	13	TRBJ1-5	ASRLGGPGNQPQH
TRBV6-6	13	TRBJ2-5	ASSIRERSKETQY
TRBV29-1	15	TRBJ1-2	SVEGGMATGPFYGYT
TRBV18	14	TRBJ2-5	ASSPYRVRAQETQY
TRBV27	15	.	ASSLYATSGGIETQY
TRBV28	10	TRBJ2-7	ASNRWGNEQY
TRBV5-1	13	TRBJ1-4	ASSSGLLRREKLF
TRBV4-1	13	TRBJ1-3	ASSQVGGSGNTIY
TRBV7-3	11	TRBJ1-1	ASSFSRDTEAF
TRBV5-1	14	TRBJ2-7	ASSLDTGTVSYEQY
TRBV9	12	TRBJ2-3	ASSSRSLTDTQY
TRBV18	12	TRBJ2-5	ASRAGTSQETQY
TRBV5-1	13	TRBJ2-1	ASSPDRAPFGEQF
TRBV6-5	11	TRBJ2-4	ASKTIAKNIQY
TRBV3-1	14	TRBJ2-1	ASSPRRPSGYNEQF